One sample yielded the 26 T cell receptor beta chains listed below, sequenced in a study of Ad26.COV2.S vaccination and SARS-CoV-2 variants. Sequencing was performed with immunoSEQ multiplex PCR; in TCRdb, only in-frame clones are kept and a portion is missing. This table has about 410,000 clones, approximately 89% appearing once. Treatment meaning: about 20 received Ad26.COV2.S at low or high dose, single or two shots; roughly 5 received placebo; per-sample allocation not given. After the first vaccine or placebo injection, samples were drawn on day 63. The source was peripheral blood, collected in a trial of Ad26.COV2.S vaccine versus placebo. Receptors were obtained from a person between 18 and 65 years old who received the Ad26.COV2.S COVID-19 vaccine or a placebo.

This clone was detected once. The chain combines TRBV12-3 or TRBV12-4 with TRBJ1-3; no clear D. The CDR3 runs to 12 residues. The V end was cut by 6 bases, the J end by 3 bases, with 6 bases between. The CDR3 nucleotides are TGTGCCAGCAGAGGTATTGGAAACACCATATATTTT. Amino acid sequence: CASRGIGNTIYF.

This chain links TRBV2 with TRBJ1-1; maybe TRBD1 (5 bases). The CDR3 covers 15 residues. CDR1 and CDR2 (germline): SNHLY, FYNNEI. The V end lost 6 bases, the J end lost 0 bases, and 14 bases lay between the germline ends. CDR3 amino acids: CASRRETGLNTEAFF. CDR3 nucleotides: TGTGCCAGCAGGAGGGAGACGGGACTGAACACTGAAGCTTTCTTT.

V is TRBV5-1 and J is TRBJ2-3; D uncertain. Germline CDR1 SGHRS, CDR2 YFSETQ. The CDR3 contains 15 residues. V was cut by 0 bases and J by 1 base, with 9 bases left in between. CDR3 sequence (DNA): TGCGCCAGCAGCTTGGGGCAGGTTCGCACAGATACGCAGTATTTT. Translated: CASSLGQVRTDTQYF.

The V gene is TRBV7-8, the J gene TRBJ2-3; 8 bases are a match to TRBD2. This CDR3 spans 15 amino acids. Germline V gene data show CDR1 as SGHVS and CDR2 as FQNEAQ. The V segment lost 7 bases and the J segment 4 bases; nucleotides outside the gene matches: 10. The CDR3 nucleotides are TGTGCCAGCACCGCCGCTGCGGGAGGTGCAGATACGCAGTATTTT. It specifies CASTAAAGGADTQYF.

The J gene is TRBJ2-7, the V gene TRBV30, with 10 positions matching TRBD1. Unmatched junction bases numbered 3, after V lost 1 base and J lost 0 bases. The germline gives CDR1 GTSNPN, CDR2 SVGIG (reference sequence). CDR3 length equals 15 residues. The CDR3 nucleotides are TGTGCCTGGAGTGAGGACAGGGGGATCTCCTACGAGCAGTACTTC. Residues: CAWSEDRGISYEQYF. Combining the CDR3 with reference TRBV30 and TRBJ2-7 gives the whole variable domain SQTIHQWPATLVQPVGSPLSLECTVEGTSNPNLYWYRQAAGRGLQLLFYSVGIGQISSEVPQNLSASRPQDRQFILSSKKLLLSDSGFYLCAWSEDRGISYEQYFGPGTRLTVT.

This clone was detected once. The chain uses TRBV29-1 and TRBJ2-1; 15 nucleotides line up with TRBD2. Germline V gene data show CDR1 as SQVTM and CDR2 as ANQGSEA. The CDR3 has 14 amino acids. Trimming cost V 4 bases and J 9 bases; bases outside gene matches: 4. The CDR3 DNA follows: TGCAGCGTTGGTGGGACTAGCGGGAGGAGTGAGCAGTTCTTC. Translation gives CSVGGTSGRSEQFF.

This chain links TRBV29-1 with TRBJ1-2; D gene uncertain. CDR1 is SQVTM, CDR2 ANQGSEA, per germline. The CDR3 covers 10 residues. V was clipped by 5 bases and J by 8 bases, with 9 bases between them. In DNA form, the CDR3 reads TGCAGCGTTTACTCGTACGGCTACACCTTC. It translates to CSVYSYGYTF.

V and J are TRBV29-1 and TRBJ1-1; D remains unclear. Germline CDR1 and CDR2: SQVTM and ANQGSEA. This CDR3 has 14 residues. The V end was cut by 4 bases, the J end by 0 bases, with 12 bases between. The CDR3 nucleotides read TGCAGCGTTGCGGGCCGAATGATGAACACTGAAGCTTTCTTT. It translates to CSVAGRMMNTEAFF.

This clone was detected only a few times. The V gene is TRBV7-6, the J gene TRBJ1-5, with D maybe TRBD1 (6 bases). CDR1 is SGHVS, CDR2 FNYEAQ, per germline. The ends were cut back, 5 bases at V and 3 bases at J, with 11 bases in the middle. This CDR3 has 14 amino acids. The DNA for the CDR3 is TGTGCCAGCAGCCCTACAGGGTACAATCAGCCCCAGCATTTT. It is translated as CASSPTGYNQPQHF.

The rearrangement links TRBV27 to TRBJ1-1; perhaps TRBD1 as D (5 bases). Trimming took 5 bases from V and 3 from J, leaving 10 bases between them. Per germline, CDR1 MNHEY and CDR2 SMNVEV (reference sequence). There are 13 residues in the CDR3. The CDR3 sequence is CASSQGADTEAFF. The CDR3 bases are TGTGCCAGCAGTCAGGGTGCGGACACTGAAGCTTTCTTT.

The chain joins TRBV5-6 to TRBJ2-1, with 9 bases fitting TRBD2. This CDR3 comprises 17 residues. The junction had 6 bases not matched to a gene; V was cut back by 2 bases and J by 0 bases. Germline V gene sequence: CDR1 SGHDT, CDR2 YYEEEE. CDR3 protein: CASSLGSGRTSYNEQFF. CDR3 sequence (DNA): TGTGCCAGCAGCTTAGGTAGCGGGAGAACCTCCTACAATGAGCAGTTCTTC.

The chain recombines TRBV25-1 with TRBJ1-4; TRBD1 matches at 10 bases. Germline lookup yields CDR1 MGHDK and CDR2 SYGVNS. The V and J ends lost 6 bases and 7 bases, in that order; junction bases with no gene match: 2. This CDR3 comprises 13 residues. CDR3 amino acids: CASRGQGVEKLFF. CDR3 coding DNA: TGTGCCAGCAGAGGACAGGGGGTTGAAAAACTGTTTTTT.

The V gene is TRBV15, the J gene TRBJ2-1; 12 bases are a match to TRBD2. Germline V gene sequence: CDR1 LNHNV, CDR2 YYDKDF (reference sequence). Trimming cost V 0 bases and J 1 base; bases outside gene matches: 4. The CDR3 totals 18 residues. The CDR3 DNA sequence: TGTGCCACCAGCAGAGATTTACTAGCGGGAGGATCCTACAATGAGCAGTTCTTC. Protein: CATSRDLLAGGSYNEQFF.

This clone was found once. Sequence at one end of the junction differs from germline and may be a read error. CDR3 amino acids: CASSIGTLWTGTQYF. The CDR3 region has the DNA TGTGCCAGTAGTATAGGGACTCTCTGGACAGGTACGCAGTATTTT. This chain links TRBV19 with TRBJ2-3, with 7 bases aligning to TRBD1. The CDR3 covers 15 residues. Germline V lookup: CDR1 LNHDA, CDR2 SQIVND (reference sequence).

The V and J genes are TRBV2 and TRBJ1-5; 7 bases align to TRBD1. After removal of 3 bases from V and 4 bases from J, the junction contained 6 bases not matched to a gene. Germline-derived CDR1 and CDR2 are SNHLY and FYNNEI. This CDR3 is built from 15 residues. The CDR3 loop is CASSDGQVKNQPQHF. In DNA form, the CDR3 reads TGTGCCAGCAGTGATGGACAGGTGAAAAATCAGCCCCAGCATTTT.

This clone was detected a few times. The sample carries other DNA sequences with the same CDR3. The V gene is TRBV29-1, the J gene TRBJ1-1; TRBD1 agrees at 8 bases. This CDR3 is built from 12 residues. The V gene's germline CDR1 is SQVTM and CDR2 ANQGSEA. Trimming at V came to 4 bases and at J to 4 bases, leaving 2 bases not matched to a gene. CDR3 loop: CSVVTGGTEAFF. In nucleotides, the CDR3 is TGCAGCGTTGTCACAGGGGGCACTGAAGCTTTCTTT.

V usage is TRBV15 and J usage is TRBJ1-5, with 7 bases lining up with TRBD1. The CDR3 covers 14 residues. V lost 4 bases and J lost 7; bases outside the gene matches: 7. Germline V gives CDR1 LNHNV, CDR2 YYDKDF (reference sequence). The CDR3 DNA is TGTGCCACCAGCACGGGACAGCAGTTACAGCCCCAGCATTTT. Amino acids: CATSTGQQLQPQHF.

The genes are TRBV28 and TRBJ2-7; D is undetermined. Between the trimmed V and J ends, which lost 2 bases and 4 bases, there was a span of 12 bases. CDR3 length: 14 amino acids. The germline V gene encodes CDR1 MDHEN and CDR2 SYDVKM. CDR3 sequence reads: CASSLGPTEYEQYF. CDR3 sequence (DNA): TGTGCCAGCAGTTTAGGTCCCACCGAGTACGAGCAGTACTTC.

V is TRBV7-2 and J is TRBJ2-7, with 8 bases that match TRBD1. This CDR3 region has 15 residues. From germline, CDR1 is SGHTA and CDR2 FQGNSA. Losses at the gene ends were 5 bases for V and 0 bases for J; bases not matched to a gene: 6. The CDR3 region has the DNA TGTGCCAGCAGCCCTAATGGACAGGGCTCCTACGAGCAGTACTTC. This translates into CASSPNGQGSYEQYF.

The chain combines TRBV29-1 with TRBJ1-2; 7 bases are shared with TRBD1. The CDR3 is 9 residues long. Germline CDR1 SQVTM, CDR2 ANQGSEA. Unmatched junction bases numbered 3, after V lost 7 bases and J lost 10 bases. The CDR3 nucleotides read TGCAGCGACGACAGGGACTACACCTTC. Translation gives CSDDRDYTF.

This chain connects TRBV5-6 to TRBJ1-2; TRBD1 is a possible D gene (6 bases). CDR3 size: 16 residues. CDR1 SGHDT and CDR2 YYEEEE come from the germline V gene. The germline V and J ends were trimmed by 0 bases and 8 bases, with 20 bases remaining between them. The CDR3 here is CASSLVSGAFLVGYTF. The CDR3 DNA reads TGTGCCAGCAGCTTGGTCTCAGGGGCGTTCCTCGTAGGCTACACCTTC.

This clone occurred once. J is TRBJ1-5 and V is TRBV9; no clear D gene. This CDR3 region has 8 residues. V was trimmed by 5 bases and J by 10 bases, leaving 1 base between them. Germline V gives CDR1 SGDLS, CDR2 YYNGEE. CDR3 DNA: TGTGCCAGCAGACCCCAGCATTTT. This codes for CASRPQHF.

The CDR3 spells CASSSPGRIPYNEQFF. DNA for the CDR3: TGTGCCAGCAGTTCCCCCGGGCGGATTCCCTACAATGAGCAGTTCTTC. This chain links TRBV6-5 with TRBJ2-1; D call uncertain. Trimming pared 4 bases from V and 2 bases from J, leaving 15 bases between. CDR3 length: 16 residues. Germline CDR1 reads MNHEY; CDR2 reads SVGAGI.

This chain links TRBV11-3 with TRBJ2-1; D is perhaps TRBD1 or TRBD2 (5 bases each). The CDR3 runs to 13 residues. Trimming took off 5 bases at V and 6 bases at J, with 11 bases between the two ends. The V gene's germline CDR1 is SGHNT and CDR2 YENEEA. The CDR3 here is CASSPSGGNEQFF. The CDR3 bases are TGTGCCAGCAGCCCGTCTGGGGGCAATGAGCAGTTCTTC.

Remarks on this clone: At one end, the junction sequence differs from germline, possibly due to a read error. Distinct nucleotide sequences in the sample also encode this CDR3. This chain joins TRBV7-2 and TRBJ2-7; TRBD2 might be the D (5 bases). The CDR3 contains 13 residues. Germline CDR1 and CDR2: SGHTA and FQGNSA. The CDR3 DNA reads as TGTGCCAGCAGCCTAGCCCAAACCTACGAGCAGTACTTC. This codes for CASSLAQTYEQYF.

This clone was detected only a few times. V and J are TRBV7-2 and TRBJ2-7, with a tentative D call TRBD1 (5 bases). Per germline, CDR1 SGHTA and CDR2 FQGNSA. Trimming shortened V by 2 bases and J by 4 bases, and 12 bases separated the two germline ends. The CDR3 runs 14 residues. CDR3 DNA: TGTGCCAGCAGCTTAACACAGGTAAAGTACGAGCAGTACTTC. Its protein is CASSLTQVKYEQYF.